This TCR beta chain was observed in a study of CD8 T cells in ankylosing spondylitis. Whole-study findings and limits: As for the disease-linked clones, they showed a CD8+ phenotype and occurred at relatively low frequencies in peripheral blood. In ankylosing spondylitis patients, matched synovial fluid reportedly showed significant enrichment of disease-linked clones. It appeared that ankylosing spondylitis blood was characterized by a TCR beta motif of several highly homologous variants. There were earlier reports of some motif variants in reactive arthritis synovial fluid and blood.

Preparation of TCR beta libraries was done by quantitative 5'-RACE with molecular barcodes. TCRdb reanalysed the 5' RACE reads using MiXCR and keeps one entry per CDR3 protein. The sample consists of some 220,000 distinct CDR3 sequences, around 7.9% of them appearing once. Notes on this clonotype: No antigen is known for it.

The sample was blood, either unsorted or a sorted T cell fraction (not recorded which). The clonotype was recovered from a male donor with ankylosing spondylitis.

The CDR3 loop reads CASSQGLSGDEQYF. Written as DNA, the CDR3 is TGTGCCAGCAGCCAAGGACTGTCCGGTGACGAGCAGTACTTC. The chain combines TRBV13 with TRBJ2-7, with a tentative D call TRBD2 (5 bases). Germline lookup yields CDR1 PRHDT and CDR2 FYEKMQ (reference sequence). This CDR3 contains 14 residues. Trimming removed 5 bases from V and 5 bases from J, with 16 bases in between.